The following is a T cell receptor beta chain sequence with its context. Its antigen is not known. The germline gene is not matched at one end of the junction; a read error may be the cause. There are 14 residues in the CDR3. This sample is drawn from a study of blood T cells in healthy people across ages. For the second PCR, which ran for about 7 to 11 cycles, a sample-barcoded 5' primer and a J-beta primer mix were used. Via MiXCR, TCRdb re-called the 5' RACE reads, giving one row per CDR3 protein. There are some 760,000 distinct CDR3 sequences in the sample; just under 25% occur only once, and 3% to 4% lies in the top ten. Study-wide findings and caveats: What prevented conclusive comparison of naive and antigen-experienced cells was that PBMCs were unsorted.

The sample was also linked to a second study, of T cells of mothers and their children. As that report states: All donors were healthy and Caucasian; they were a few mothers and their six children.

The material sequenced was blood. The chain combines TRBV12-3 or TRBV12-4 with TRBJ2-5; TRBD2 is a possible D gene (6 bases). The sequence derives from a boy younger than 18 in good health. CDR3 amino acids: CASSPGTSRYEQCF. The CDR3 DNA reads as TGTGCCAGCAGTCCCGGGACTTCCAGGTACGAGCAGTGCTTC.